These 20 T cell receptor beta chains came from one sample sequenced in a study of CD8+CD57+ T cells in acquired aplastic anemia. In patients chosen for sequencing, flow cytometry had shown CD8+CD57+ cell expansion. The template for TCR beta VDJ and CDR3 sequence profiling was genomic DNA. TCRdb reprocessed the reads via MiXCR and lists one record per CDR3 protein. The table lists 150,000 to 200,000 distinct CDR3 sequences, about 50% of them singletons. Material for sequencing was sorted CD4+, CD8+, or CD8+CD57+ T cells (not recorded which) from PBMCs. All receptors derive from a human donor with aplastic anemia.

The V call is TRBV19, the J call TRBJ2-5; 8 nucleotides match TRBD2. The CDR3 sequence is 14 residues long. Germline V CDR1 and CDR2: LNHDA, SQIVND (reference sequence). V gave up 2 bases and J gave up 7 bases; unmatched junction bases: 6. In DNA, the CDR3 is TGTGCCAGTAGTATATCGGGGGGGTTGGGGACCCAGTACTTC. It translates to CASSISGGLGTQYF.

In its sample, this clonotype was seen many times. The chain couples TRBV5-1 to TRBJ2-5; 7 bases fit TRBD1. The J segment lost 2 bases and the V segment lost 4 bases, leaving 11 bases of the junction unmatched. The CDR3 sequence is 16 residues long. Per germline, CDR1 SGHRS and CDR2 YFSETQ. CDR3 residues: CASSPGQAVTQETQYF. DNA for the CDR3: TGCGCCAGCAGCCCCGGACAGGCCGTGACTCAAGAGACCCAGTACTTC.

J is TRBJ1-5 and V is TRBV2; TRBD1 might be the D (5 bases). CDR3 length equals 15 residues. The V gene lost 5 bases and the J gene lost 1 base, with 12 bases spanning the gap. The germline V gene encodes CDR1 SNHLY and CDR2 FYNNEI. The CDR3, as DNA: TGTGCCAGCAGTAGCGACAGAGGGAGCAATCAGCCCCAGCATTTT. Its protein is CASSSDRGSNQPQHF.

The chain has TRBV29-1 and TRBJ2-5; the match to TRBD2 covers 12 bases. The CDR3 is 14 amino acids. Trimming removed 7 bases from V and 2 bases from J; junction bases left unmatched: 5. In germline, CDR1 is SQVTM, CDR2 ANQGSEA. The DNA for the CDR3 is TGCAGCGCTTCTAGCGGGGGGGTACAAGAGACCCAGTACTTC. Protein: CSASSGGVQETQYF.

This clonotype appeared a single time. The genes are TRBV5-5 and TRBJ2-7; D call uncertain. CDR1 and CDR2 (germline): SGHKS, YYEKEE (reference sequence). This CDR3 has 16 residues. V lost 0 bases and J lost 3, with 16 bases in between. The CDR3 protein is CASSLGWVAPNYEQYF. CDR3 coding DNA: TGTGCCAGCAGCTTGGGATGGGTGGCCCCAAACTACGAGCAGTACTTC.

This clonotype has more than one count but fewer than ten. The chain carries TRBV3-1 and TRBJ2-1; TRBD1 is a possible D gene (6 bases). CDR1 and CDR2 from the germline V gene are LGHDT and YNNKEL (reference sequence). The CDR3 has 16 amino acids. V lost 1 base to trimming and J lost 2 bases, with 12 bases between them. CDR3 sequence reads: CASSQVGGRTYNEQFF. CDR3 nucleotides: TGTGCCAGCAGCCAAGTAGGGGGACGGACCTACAATGAGCAGTTCTTC.

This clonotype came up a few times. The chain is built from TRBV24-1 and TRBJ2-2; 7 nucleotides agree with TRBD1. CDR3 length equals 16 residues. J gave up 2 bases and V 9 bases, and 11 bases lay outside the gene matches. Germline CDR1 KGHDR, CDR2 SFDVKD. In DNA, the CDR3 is TGTGCCACCCTGGGGGCTGACAGGGACAACACCGGGGAGCTGTTTTTT. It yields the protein CATLGADRDNTGELFF.

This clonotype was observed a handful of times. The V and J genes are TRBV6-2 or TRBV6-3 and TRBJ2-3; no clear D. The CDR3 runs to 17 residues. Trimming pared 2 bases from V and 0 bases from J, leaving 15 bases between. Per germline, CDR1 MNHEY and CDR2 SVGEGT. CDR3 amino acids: CASSYARIEYSTDTQYF. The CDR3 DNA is TGTGCCAGCAGTTACGCTAGGATAGAATATAGCACAGATACGCAGTATTTT.

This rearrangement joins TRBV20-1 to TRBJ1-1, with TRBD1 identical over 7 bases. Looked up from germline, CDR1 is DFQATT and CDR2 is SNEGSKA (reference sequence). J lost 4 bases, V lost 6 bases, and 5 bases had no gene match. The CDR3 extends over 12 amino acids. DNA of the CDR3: TGCAGTGCAAACCGACAGGGCACTGAAGCTTTCTTT. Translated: CSANRQGTEAFF.

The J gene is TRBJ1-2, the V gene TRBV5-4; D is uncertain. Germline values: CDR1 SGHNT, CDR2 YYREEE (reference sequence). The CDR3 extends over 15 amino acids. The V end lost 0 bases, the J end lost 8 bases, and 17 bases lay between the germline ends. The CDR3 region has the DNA TGTGCCAGCAGCTTGGTTCGGGGTAGGGAACAGGGCTACACCTTC. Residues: CASSLVRGREQGYTF.

The CDR3 region has the DNA TGCAGTGCTAGTAAGGGGGGGTCAGATACGCAGTATTTT. Amino acids: CSASKGGSDTQYF. This chain links TRBV20-1 with TRBJ2-3; possibly TRBD2 for D (7 bases). CDR3 length: 13 residues. CDR1 and CDR2 (germline): DFQATT, SNEGSKA (reference sequence). Trimming took 3 bases from V and 4 from J, leaving 11 bases between them.

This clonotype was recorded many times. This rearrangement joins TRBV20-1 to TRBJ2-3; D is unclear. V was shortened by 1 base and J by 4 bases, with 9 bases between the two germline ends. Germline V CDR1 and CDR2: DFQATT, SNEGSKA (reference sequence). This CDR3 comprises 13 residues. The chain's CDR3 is CSARVPGSDTQYF. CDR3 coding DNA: TGCAGTGCTAGAGTACCGGGTTCAGATACGCAGTATTTT.

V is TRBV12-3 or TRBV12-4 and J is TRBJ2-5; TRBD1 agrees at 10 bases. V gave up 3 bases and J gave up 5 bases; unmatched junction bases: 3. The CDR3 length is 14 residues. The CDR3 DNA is TGTGCCAGCAGTTTCGACAGGGGGCTTGAGACCCAGTACTTC. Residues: CASSFDRGLETQYF.

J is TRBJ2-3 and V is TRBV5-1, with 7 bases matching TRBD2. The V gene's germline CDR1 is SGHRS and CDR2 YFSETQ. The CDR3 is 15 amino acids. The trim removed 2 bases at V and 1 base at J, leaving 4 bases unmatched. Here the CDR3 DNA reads TGCGCCAGCAGCTTTCGGGGGGTAGGCACAGATACGCAGTATTTT. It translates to CASSFRGVGTDTQYF.

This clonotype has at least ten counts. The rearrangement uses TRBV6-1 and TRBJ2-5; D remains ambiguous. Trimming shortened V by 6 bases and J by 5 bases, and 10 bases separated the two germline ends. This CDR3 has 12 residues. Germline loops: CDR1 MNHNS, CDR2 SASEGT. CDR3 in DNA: TGTGCCAGCAGCTATTATCGGGAGACCCAGTACTTC. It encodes CASSYYRETQYF.

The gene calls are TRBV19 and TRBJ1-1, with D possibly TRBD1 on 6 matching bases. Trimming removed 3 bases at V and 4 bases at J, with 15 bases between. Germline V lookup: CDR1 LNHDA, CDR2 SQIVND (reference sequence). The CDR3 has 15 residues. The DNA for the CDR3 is TGTGCCAGTAGTATGGCGGGGGGCGCGGGCACTGAAGCTTTCTTT. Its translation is CASSMAGGAGTEAFF.

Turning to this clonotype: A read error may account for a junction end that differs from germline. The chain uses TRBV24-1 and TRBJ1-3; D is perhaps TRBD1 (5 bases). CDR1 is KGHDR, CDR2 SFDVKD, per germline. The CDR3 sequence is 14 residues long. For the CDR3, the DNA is TGTGCCGCCAGTGGCCGGGACTCTGGAAACACCATATATTTC. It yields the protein CAASGRDSGNTIYF.

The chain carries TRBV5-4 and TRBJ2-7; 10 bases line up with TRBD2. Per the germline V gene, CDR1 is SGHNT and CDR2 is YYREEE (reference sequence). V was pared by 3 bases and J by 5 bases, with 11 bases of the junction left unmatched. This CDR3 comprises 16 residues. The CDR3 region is CASSSIASGSLHEQYF. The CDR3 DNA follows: TGTGCCAGCAGCTCCATCGCTAGCGGGAGTCTCCACGAGCAGTACTTC.

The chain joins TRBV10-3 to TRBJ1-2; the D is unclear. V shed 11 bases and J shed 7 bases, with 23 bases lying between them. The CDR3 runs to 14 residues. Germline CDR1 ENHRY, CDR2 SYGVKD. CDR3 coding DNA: TGTGCCGGCAGTGAGCTGGGCAGTGTTTCTGGCTACACCTTC. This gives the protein CAGSELGSVSGYTF.

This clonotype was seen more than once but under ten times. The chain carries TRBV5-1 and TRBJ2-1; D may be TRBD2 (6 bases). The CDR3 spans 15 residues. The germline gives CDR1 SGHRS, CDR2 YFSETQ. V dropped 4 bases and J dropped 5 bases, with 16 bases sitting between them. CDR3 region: CASSGGGKGNNEQFF. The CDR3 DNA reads TGCGCCAGCAGCGGTGGGGGGAAGGGAAACAATGAGCAGTTCTTC.